These 19 T cell receptor beta chains originate from one sample sequenced in a study of spatial heterogeneity in lung cancer. One entry per CDR3 protein results from TCRdb running MiXCR on the 5' RACE reads. The table shows 90,000 to 95,000 distinct CDR3 sequences, with approximately 12% occurring only once. Stated time point: sample taken at primary tumor resection. The sample was PBMCs, taken at surgery. Every receptor here comes from a male donor with early-stage non-small cell lung cancer.

This clonotype was recorded at least ten times. The chain uses TRBV11-2 and TRBJ2-5; D uncertain. The V end was cut by 5 bases, the J end by 3 bases, with 10 bases between. Germline V gives CDR1 SGHAT, CDR2 FQNNGV. The CDR3 has 13 residues. Here the CDR3 DNA reads TGTGCCAGCAGCAAGGAGAGAGAAGAGACCCAGTACTTC. This translates into CASSKEREETQYF. Complete variable domain (other parts from reference TRBV11-2 and TRBJ2-5): EAGVAQSPRYKIIEKRQSVAFWCNPISGHATLYWYQQILGQGPKLLIQFQNNGVVDDSQLPKDRFSAERLKGVDSTLKIQPAKLEDSAVYLCASSKEREETQYFGPGTRLLVL.

The chain uses TRBV4-2 and TRBJ2-7; D might be TRBD2 (5 bases). This CDR3 spans 13 amino acids. Germline CDR1 and CDR2: LGHNA and YNFKEQ. Trimming stripped 1 base from V and 5 bases from J, with 9 bases between. The CDR3 loop is CASSQGVGDEQYF. CDR3 nucleotides: TGTGCCAGCAGCCAAGGGGTCGGGGACGAGCAGTACTTC.

This clonotype occurred many times. The chain is built from TRBV4-3 and TRBJ2-1; D may be TRBD1 (5 bases). CDR3 length: 13 amino acids. Germline CDR1 reads LGHNA; CDR2 reads YSLEER. V was trimmed by 6 bases and J by 5 bases, leaving 11 bases between them. CDR3 sequence (DNA): TGCGCCAGCAGACGAACAGGCAACAATGAGCAGTTCTTC. Its protein is CASRRTGNNEQFF.

The J gene is TRBJ1-1, the V gene TRBV6-1; 7 positions match TRBD1. This CDR3 region has 15 residues. V lost 5 bases, J lost 6 bases, and 12 bases stayed unmatched. CDR1 is MNHNS, CDR2 SASEGT, per germline. The CDR3 DNA follows: TGTGCCAGCAGTTCGAACGACAGGGTCGGCGCTGAAGCTTTCTTT. It translates to CASSSNDRVGAEAFF.

This chain connects TRBV7-8 to TRBJ2-3; 13 bases fit TRBD2. Looked up from germline, CDR1 is SGHVS and CDR2 is FQNEAQ. J gave up 6 bases and V 5 bases, and 5 bases lay outside the gene matches. The CDR3 is made up of 15 amino acids. CDR3 DNA: TGTGCCAGCAGCATCCCGACTAGCGGGGGGGATACGCAGTATTTT. Translating it yields CASSIPTSGGDTQYF.

This clonotype was recorded many times. The chain recombines TRBV5-1 with TRBJ2-7; 7 nucleotides match TRBD1. The J segment lost 1 base and the V segment lost 0 bases, leaving 4 bases of the junction unmatched. This CDR3 spans 15 amino acids. Germline V lookup: CDR1 SGHRS, CDR2 YFSETQ. CDR3 in DNA: TGCGCCAGCAGCTTGGGACAGGGTGGGTCCTACGAGCAGTACTTC. Translation: CASSLGQGGSYEQYF.

This clonotype was seen more than once but under ten times. The J gene is TRBJ2-7, the V gene TRBV5-1; D possibly corresponds to TRBD2 (5 bases). V was shortened by 0 bases and J by 0 bases, with 10 bases between the two germline ends. CDR1 SGHRS and CDR2 YFSETQ come from the germline V gene. This CDR3 is 15 amino acids long. The chain's CDR3 is CASSLDPGNSYEQYF. In nucleotides, the CDR3 is TGCGCCAGCAGCTTGGACCCGGGGAACTCCTACGAGCAGTACTTC.

This clonotype was seen only a few times. The chain links TRBV7-4 to TRBJ1-5; possibly TRBD1 for D (5 bases). Trimming took off 2 bases at V and 7 bases at J, with 18 bases between the two ends. CDR1 and CDR2 from the germline V gene are SGHVT and SQSDAQ. The CDR3 loop spans 16 amino acids. The CDR3 here is CASSLWGRRVEQPQHF. The CDR3 nucleotides read TGTGCCAGCAGCTTATGGGGACGCCGGGTGGAACAGCCCCAGCATTTT.

The chain joins TRBV7-8 to TRBJ1-1; tentatively, D is TRBD1 (5 bases). CDR1 is SGHVS and CDR2 is FQNEAQ in the germline V gene. The CDR3 length is 12 residues. Trimming took off 11 bases at V and 5 bases at J, with 15 bases between the two ends. The CDR3 DNA reads as TGTGCCTCTATGGGGGATGGTACTGAAGCTTTCTTT. It translates to CASMGDGTEAFF.

The V call is TRBV7-2, the J call TRBJ2-3, with D possibly matching TRBD1 (6 bases). Between the trimmed V and J ends, which lost 5 bases and 4 bases, there was a span of 13 bases. Germline V gene data show CDR1 as SGHTA and CDR2 as FQGNSA. The CDR3 extends over 14 amino acids. The CDR3 coding sequence is TGTGCCAGCAGCCCATTAAACAGGGCAGATACGCAGTATTTT. This sequence encodes CASSPLNRADTQYF. The complete variable domain, with remaining parts taken from reference TRBV7-2 and TRBJ2-3, reads GAGVSQSPSNKVTEKGKDVELRCDPISGHTALYWYRQSLGQGLEFLIYFQGNSAPDKSGLPSDRFSAERTGGSVSTLTIQRTQQEDSAVYLCASSPLNRADTQYFGPGTRLTVL.

The chain links TRBV20-1 to TRBJ1-2; D is undetermined. V lost 1 base and J 8 bases, leaving 8 bases between the germline ends. The CDR3 covers 11 residues. Germline-derived CDR1 and CDR2 are DFQATT and SNEGSKA (reference sequence). The CDR3: CSARVQLGYTF. Written as DNA, the CDR3 is TGCAGTGCTAGAGTACAACTCGGCTACACCTTC.

This clonotype was counted at least ten times. This rearrangement joins TRBV10-3 to TRBJ2-3, with D maybe TRBD2 (5 bases). The CDR3 consists of 12 residues. The V gene's germline CDR1 is ENHRY and CDR2 SYGVKD. The V and J ends lost 6 bases and 1 base respectively, with 5 bases between them. The CDR3 sequence is CAIREGTDTQYF. CDR3 nucleotide sequence: TGTGCCATCAGGGAGGGCACAGATACGCAGTATTTT.

Ten or more counts support this clonotype. The chain links TRBV29-1 to TRBJ2-1; 7 bases align to TRBD2. The CDR3 is 13 amino acids. Germline assignment: CDR1 SQVTM and CDR2 ANQGSEA. V lost 0 bases, J lost 7 bases, and 3 bases stayed unmatched. CDR3 nucleotides: TGCAGCGTTGAAGATGACGGGGGGAATGAGCAGTTCTTC. Translating it yields CSVEDDGGNEQFF.

This rearrangement joins TRBV5-1 to TRBJ2-4; TRBD1 aligns across 7 bases. V lost 0 bases to trimming and J lost 1 base; unmatched junction nucleotides: 4. CDR1 SGHRS and CDR2 YFSETQ come from the germline V gene. This CDR3 region has 16 residues. The CDR3 DNA reads TGCGCCAGCAGCTTGGTCGACAGGGAGGCCAAAAACATTCAGTACTTC. This codes for CASSLVDREAKNIQYF.

The chain joins TRBV7-2 to TRBJ2-7; D is unresolved. Trimming pared 5 bases from V and 2 bases from J, leaving 7 bases between. The germline CDR1 and CDR2 sequences are SGHTA and FQGNSA. The CDR3 contains 12 residues. The CDR3 region is CASSGQTYEQYF. For the CDR3, the DNA is TGTGCCAGCAGCGGCCAGACCTACGAGCAGTACTTC. Full variable domain (rest looked up from reference TRBV7-2 and TRBJ2-7): GAGVSQSPSNKVTEKGKDVELRCDPISGHTALYWYRQSLGQGLEFLIYFQGNSAPDKSGLPSDRFSAERTGGSVSTLTIQRTQQEDSAVYLCASSGQTYEQYFGPGTRLTVT.

V gene TRBV11-2 combines with J gene TRBJ2-7; 11 bases agree with TRBD1. This CDR3 region has 15 residues. V lost 0 bases, J lost 13 bases, and 11 bases stayed unmatched. Per germline, CDR1 SGHAT and CDR2 FQNNGV. The CDR3 nucleotides read TGTGCCAGCAGCTTAGATCTGATGGGACAGGGGGGGAAATACTTC. It codes for CASSLDLMGQGGKYF.

The CDR3 loop reads CASSARDRGLETQYF. CDR3 coding DNA: TGTGCCAGCAGTGCCCGGGACAGGGGGCTGGAGACCCAGTACTTC. The J gene is TRBJ2-5, the V gene TRBV2; 12 bases align to TRBD1. Germline-derived CDR1 and CDR2 are SNHLY and FYNNEI. The length of the CDR3 is 15 residues. Germline trimming cut 4 bases from V and 5 bases from J; bases unmatched to any gene: 5.

At least ten counts were recorded for this clonotype. V usage is TRBV19 and J usage is TRBJ2-7; 7 bases map to TRBD1. V lost 4 bases and J lost 3; bases outside the gene matches: 9. This CDR3 region has 15 residues. Germline V CDR1 and CDR2: LNHDA, SQIVND (reference sequence). CDR3: CASSKGQNSYYEQYF. DNA for the CDR3: TGTGCCAGTAGTAAGGGACAGAACTCTTACTACGAGCAGTACTTC.

The gene calls are TRBV7-2 and TRBJ2-6; no reliable D call. This CDR3 is 15 amino acids long. Deletions cut 1 base from V and 2 bases from J, with 6 bases between. Germline CDR1 SGHTA, CDR2 FQGNSA. CDR3 protein: CASSLELTGANVLTF. CDR3 DNA: TGTGCCAGCAGCTTAGAGCTAACTGGGGCCAACGTCCTGACTTTC.